These 14 T cell receptor beta chains were all obtained from the same sample, sequenced in a study of blood T cell repertoires in COVID-19. The repertoire was sequenced with immunoSEQ multiplex PCR; TCRdb's copy has only in-frame clones and lacks some. Among over 150,000 clones listed, about 86% were seen once. The source material was peripheral blood. Receptors were obtained from a man aged 70 or older with active or convalescent COVID-19.

In its sample, this clone was seen once. The rearrangement joins TRBV9 to TRBJ1-5, with D tentatively TRBD1 (6 bases). The CDR3 extends over 15 amino acids. Germline values: CDR1 SGDLS, CDR2 YYNGEE. The V and J ends lost 3 bases and 5 bases respectively, with 15 bases between them. The CDR3 sequence is CASSAQGRGDQPQHF. CDR3 bases: TGTGCCAGCAGCGCGCAGGGGAGGGGGGATCAGCCCCAGCATTTT. The variable domain in full, with the rest retrieved from reference TRBV9 and TRBJ1-5, is DSGVTQTPKHLITATGQRVTLRCSPRSGDLSVYWYQQSLDQGLQFLIQYYNGEERAKGNILERFSAQQFPDLHSELNLSSLELGDSALYFCASSAQGRGDQPQHFGDGTRLSIL.

The genes are TRBV4-3 and TRBJ1-1; D not resolved. The germline V gene encodes CDR1 LGHNA and CDR2 YSLEER. The V end was cut by 0 bases, the J end by 3 bases, with 5 bases between. The CDR3 sequence is 13 residues long. The CDR3 DNA sequence: TGCGCCAGCAGCCAAGAAGAGGACACTGAAGCTTTCTTT. It translates to CASSQEEDTEAFF.

The V and J genes are TRBV7-8 and TRBJ1-1; the match to TRBD1 covers 8 bases. The V and J ends lost 6 bases and 5 bases, in that order; junction bases with no gene match: 8. The CDR3 has 14 amino acids. Germline V gene data show CDR1 as SGHVS and CDR2 as FQNEAQ. The CDR3 nucleotides read TGTGCCAGCAGATTCAAACAGGGGGGGACTGAAGCTTTCTTT. Protein sequence: CASRFKQGGTEAFF.

The rearrangement links TRBV7-9 to TRBJ1-1; D not certain. The V end lost 4 bases, the J end lost 0 bases, and 9 bases lay between the germline ends. The CDR3 spans 14 residues. Germline assignment: CDR1 SEHNR and CDR2 FQNEAQ (reference sequence). CDR3 DNA sequence: TGTGCCAGCAGCTCGGAGCTCATGAACACTGAAGCTTTCTTT. Protein sequence: CASSSELMNTEAFF.

The chain uses TRBV6-5 and TRBJ1-2, with D possibly TRBD1 on 5 matching bases. The germline V gene has CDR1 MNHEY and CDR2 SVGAGI. The CDR3 has 15 amino acids. Trimming took 6 bases from V and 7 from J, leaving 21 bases between them. For the CDR3, the DNA is TGTGCCAGCAGCACGACCGCCTCCAGGGTTAGTGGCTACACCTTC. Amino acid sequence: CASSTTASRVSGYTF.

This chain uses TRBV27 with TRBJ1-3; 8 nucleotides line up with TRBD1. This CDR3 spans 18 amino acids. Per germline, CDR1 MNHEY and CDR2 SMNVEV (reference sequence). V shed 6 bases and J 4 bases; nucleotides not matched to a gene: 17. The CDR3 bases are TGTGCCAGCAGCCTTAAGGCATACTCAGGGGGCCCGGGAAACACCATATATTTT. The encoded protein is CASSLKAYSGGPGNTIYF.

The chain links TRBV15 to TRBJ1-2; a weak D match, TRBD1 (6 bases). This CDR3 comprises 17 residues. Looked up from germline, CDR1 is LNHNV and CDR2 is YYDKDF (reference sequence). Trimming removed 1 base from V and 2 bases from J, with 17 bases in between. In nucleotides, the CDR3 is TGTGCCACCAGCAGAGTATTTAAACAGGGATCGAACTATGGCTACACCTTC. Its translation: CATSRVFKQGSNYGYTF.

A single count supports this clone. The chain uses TRBV2 and TRBJ2-7, with 10 bases that match TRBD1. Germline-derived CDR1 and CDR2 are SNHLY and FYNNEI. The CDR3 consists of 15 residues. J lost 2 bases, V lost 2 bases, and 3 bases had no gene match. The CDR3 DNA follows: TGTGCCAGCAGTGAACTCGGGACAGGGGCCTACGAGCAGTACTTC. It specifies CASSELGTGAYEQYF.

This clone was seen more than once but under ten times. The V call is TRBV19, the J call TRBJ1-1, with D possibly TRBD1 on 6 matching bases. The CDR3 extends over 14 amino acids. CDR1 LNHDA and CDR2 SQIVND come from the germline V gene (reference sequence). Trimming removed 8 bases from V and 2 bases from J, with 15 bases in between. The CDR3 here is CASRPGTRNTEAFF. The CDR3 nucleotides read TGTGCCAGTCGTCCCGGGACAAGAAACACTGAAGCTTTCTTT.

The rearrangement joins TRBV5-1 to TRBJ1-1; D is ambiguous. Germline CDR1 reads SGHRS; CDR2 reads YFSETQ. V lost 0 bases, J lost 1 base, and 10 bases lay in between. The CDR3 runs 15 residues. Here the CDR3 DNA reads TGCGCCAGCAGCTTGGGTGTGCCGGGGAACACTGAAGCTTTCTTT. It codes for CASSLGVPGNTEAFF.

The J gene is TRBJ1-1, the V gene TRBV24-1; 8 bases line up with TRBD1. This CDR3 is 15 amino acids long. CDR1 and CDR2 (germline): KGHDR, SFDVKD. Trimming at V came to 12 bases and at J to 1 base, leaving 12 bases not matched to a gene. The CDR3 sequence: CAVRGSGTGNTEAFF. The CDR3 nucleotides read TGTGCCGTAAGAGGTTCCGGGACAGGGAACACTGAAGCTTTCTTT.

The V gene is TRBV12-3 or TRBV12-4, the J gene TRBJ2-5; maybe TRBD1 (6 bases). Trimming removed 6 bases from V and 1 base from J, with 9 bases in between. The CDR3 runs to 13 residues. CDR3 in amino acids: CASSPQGQETQYF. CDR3 DNA: TGTGCCAGCAGCCCACAGGGCCAAGAGACCCAGTACTTC.

The V and J genes are TRBV5-1 and TRBJ1-3; D unresolved. The germline V gene has CDR1 SGHRS and CDR2 YFSETQ. V lost 0 bases and J lost 2, with 12 bases in between. CDR3 length: 16 residues. For the CDR3, the DNA is TGCGCCAGCAGCTTGGCCGTGGGCCAGACTGGAAACACCATATATTTT. Protein product: CASSLAVGQTGNTIYF.

This chain connects TRBV18 to TRBJ1-5, with a weak D call TRBD1 (5 bases). CDR1 is KGHSH, CDR2 LQKENI, per germline. This CDR3 contains 16 residues. Trimming pared 0 bases from V and 1 base from J, leaving 10 bases between. The CDR3 here is CASSPPEGPSNQPQHF. The CDR3 region has the DNA TGTGCCAGCTCACCACCGGAGGGACCCAGCAATCAGCCCCAGCATTTT.